This T cell receptor beta chain was identified during a study of control samples from healthy donors and cancer patients. Libraries were prepared by immunoSEQ multiplex PCR; TCRdb keeps only in-frame clonotypes and omits some of them. The data show under 200,000 clones, just under 95% seen once. Deletions cut 5 bases from V and 0 bases from J, with 14 bases between. The CDR3 is 15 amino acids. Germline V lookup: CDR1 SGHNT, CDR2 YYREEE (reference sequence). Sequenced material: blood. The clonotype originates from a woman aged 60-75 years in good health. The chain uses TRBV5-4 and TRBJ1-2, with D perhaps matching TRBD1 (6 bases). The CDR3 DNA is TGTGCCAGCAGTTCGGGGGCTTTGGCTAACTATGGCTACACCTTC. Its protein is CASSSGALANYGYTF. The full variable domain, its missing parts supplied by reference TRBV5-4 and TRBJ1-2, is ETGVTQSPTHLIKTRGQQVTLRCSSQSGHNTVSWYQQALGQGPQFIFQYYREEENGRGNFPPRFSGLQFPNYSSELNVNALELDDSALYLCASSSGALANYGYTFGSGTRLTVV.